What follows is one T cell receptor beta chain and its context. Its specificity is not known. V dropped 0 bases and J dropped 0; count of bases not matched to a gene: 5. The CDR3 is 17 residues long. Looked up from germline, CDR1 is GTSNPN and CDR2 is SVGIG (reference sequence). The data stem from a study of OX40 agonist ivuxolimab in advanced cancers. Study-wide points: Some patients without response likewise showed low normalized clonal expansion.

This table comes from immunoSEQ multiplex PCR, and its TCRdb copy is limited to in-frame clones, with some not included. The profile shows 100,000 or so clones, approximately 85% of them singletons. The starting material was CD4+ or CD8+ T cells sorted from blood, obtained in a trial of the OX40 agonist ivuxolimab. This receptor was obtained from an adult with an advanced solid tumor such as melanoma, head and neck, liver or kidney cancer. This sequence joins TRBV30 and TRBJ2-5; 12 nucleotides agree with TRBD2. CDR3 sequence: CAWSVQTSGRYQETQYF. The CDR3 coding sequence is TGTGCCTGGAGTGTACAGACTAGCGGGAGATACCAAGAGACCCAGTACTTC. Full variable domain (rest looked up from reference TRBV30 and TRBJ2-5): SQTIHQWPATLVQPVGSPLSLECTVEGTSNPNLYWYRQAAGRGLQLLFYSVGIGQISSEVPQNLSASRPQDRQFILSSKKLLLSDSGFYLCAWSVQTSGRYQETQYFGPGTRLLVL.